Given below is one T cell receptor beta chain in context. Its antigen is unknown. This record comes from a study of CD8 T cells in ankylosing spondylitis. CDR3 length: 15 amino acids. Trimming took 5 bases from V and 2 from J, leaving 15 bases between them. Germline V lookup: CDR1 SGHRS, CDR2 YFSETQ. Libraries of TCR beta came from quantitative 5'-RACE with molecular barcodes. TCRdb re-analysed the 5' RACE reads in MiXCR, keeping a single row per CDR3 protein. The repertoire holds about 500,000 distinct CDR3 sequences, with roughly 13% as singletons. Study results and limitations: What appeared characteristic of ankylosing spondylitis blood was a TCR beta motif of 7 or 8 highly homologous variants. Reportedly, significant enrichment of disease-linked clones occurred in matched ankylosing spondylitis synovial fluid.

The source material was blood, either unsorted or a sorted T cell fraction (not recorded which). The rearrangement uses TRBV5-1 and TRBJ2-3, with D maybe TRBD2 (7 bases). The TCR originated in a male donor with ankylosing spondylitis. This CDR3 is CASRGRGSPTDTQYF. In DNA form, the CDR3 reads TGCGCCAGCAGAGGGAGGGGGTCCCCCACAGATACGCAGTATTTT.